Following are 10 T cell receptor beta chains from one sample sequenced in a study of regulatory T cells in long-lasting Graves disease. Building the TCR beta libraries relied on iRepertoire HTBI primers, and CDR3 regions underwent Arm-PCR. TCRdb reanalysed the multiplex PCR reads using MiXCR and keeps one entry per CDR3 protein. Here the sample spans around 510,000 distinct CDR3 sequences, less than 25% being singletons. The time point was: persistent/refractory GD, antithyroid drugs over 5 years with positive TRAb. The TCR library was made from RNA extracted from PBMCs. The sample here was peripheral blood mononuclear cells (PBMCs), taken when the disease was refractory, from a patient treated with antithyroid drugs. The receptors derive from a female donor with Graves disease.

In this sample, this clonotype turned up a few times. V usage is TRBV6-5 and J usage is TRBJ1-3; TRBD1 is a possible D gene (5 bases). The length of the CDR3 is 15 residues. The germline gives CDR1 MNHEY, CDR2 SVGAGI. V shed 3 bases and J shed 1 base, with 10 bases lying between them. The CDR3 DNA sequence: TGTGCCAGCAGTTATGACAGACGTTCTGGAAACACCATATATTTT. This codes for CASSYDRRSGNTIYF.

This rearrangement joins TRBV12-3 or TRBV12-4 to TRBJ2-7; either TRBD1 or TRBD2 may supply D (5 bases each). This CDR3 is 15 amino acids long. With 6 bases removed from V and 1 base from J, the gap between germline ends came to 16 bases. CDR3 DNA sequence: TGTGCCAGCAGGCTTGGGGGATATCAGTCCTACGAGCAGTACTTC. Protein sequence: CASRLGGYQSYEQYF.

This clonotype was counted between two and nine times. The genes are TRBV20-1 and TRBJ1-5; 8 bases are shared with TRBD1. The CDR3 has 16 residues. Unmatched junction bases numbered 11, after V lost 3 bases and J lost 4 bases. The germline V gene has CDR1 DFQATT and CDR2 SNEGSKA (reference sequence). The CDR3 reads CSARELTGVGNQPQHF. In nucleotides, the CDR3 is TGCAGTGCTAGGGAGCTGACAGGGGTAGGGAATCAGCCCCAGCATTTT.

This clonotype came up many times. The chain employs TRBV6-1 and TRBJ1-2, with D possibly being TRBD1 (5 bases). V gave up 6 bases and J gave up 6 bases, with 14 bases separating them. Germline lookup yields CDR1 MNHNS and CDR2 SASEGT. The CDR3 loop spans 13 amino acids. The CDR3 sequence: CASRTPGGDGYTF. The CDR3 nucleotides read TGTGCCAGCAGAACCCCAGGAGGGGATGGCTACACCTTC.

In its sample, this clonotype was seen many times. The J gene is TRBJ1-1, the V gene TRBV2; D may be TRBD1 (5 bases). The CDR3 is 15 amino acids. Germline V gene lookup returns CDR1 SNHLY and CDR2 FYNNEI. V lost 6 bases, J lost 0 bases, and 14 bases lay in between. The CDR3 nucleotides read TGTGCCAGCAGGCCTTACCAGGGTATGAACACTGAAGCTTTCTTT. Translated: CASRPYQGMNTEAFF.

This clonotype was seen a handful of times. The chain joins TRBV6-1 to TRBJ2-7, with no clear D. Germline values: CDR1 MNHNS, CDR2 SASEGT. Trimming stripped 3 bases from V and 2 bases from J, with 8 bases between. CDR3 length: 13 residues. CDR3 bases: TGTGCCAGCAGTGACGGGCGTCCCTACGAGCAGTACTTC. It codes for CASSDGRPYEQYF.

This clonotype was detected only a few times. This rearrangement joins TRBV6-2 or TRBV6-3 to TRBJ2-4; a possible D gene is TRBD2 (5 bases). Germline V gene data show CDR1 as MNHEY and CDR2 as SVGEGT. The CDR3 runs to 11 residues. Trimming shortened V by 6 bases and J by 7 bases, and 7 bases separated the two germline ends. CDR3 in amino acids: CASSRGNIQYF. For the CDR3, the DNA is TGTGCCAGCAGCCGAGGGAACATTCAGTACTTC.

With respect to this clonotype: A much larger clone sits a single nucleotide away, making a read error possible. The chain carries TRBV6-9 and TRBJ1-1, with 8 bases fitting TRBD1. CDR1 is MNHGY and CDR2 is SVAAGI in the germline V gene. The length of the CDR3 is 15 residues. V shed 4 bases and J 4 bases; nucleotides not matched to a gene: 8. The CDR3 DNA is TGTGCCAGCAGTTGGACAGGGTTTTCGAGCACTGAAGCTTTCTTT. Its protein product is CASSWTGFSSTEAFF.

This clonotype was seen many times. The chain recombines TRBV20-1 with TRBJ2-7, with a weak D call TRBD1 (6 bases). CDR3 length: 15 amino acids. The V and J ends lost 0 bases and 2 bases respectively, with 14 bases between them. Germline CDR1 reads DFQATT; CDR2 reads SNEGSKA (reference sequence). As DNA, the CDR3 is TGCAGTGCTAGAGACCTGGGGACATGGACCTACGAGCAGTACTTC. Protein sequence: CSARDLGTWTYEQYF.

The chain links TRBV19 to TRBJ1-2, with D tentatively TRBD1 (5 bases). The V and J ends lost 5 bases and 4 bases respectively, with 14 bases between them. The CDR3 contains 14 residues. Germline values: CDR1 LNHDA, CDR2 SQIVND (reference sequence). In DNA form, the CDR3 reads TGTGCCAGTAGTCCGGCCGGGGGGTCCTATGGCTACACCTTC. It codes for CASSPAGGSYGYTF.